Listed below are T cell receptor beta chains from one sample, sequenced in a study of cytomegalovirus exposure and HLA in healthy donors. Some clones are missing from TCRdb's copy, which holds only in-frame ones; the method was immunoSEQ multiplex PCR. Of more than 150,000 clones in the sample, roughly three quarters are singletons; the top ten hold 7%. The sequenced sample was PBMCs. The origin of the receptors is a woman in her 40s in good health and CMV-seropositive. The CDR3 runs from the conserved cysteine through the conserved F or W. The order of the fields is CDR3 protein, CDR3 DNA, V gene, clone size, J gene, D gene. The D gene is left open where the match is weak. Rows may omit the clone size; those that give it use once, few, many or a size class.

CASSERVMNTEAFF TGTGCCAGCAGTGAAAGAGTAATGAACACTGAAGCTTTCTTT TRBV2 few TRBJ1-1 .
CASSLDLGNTIYF TGTGCCAGCAGCTTAGACCTAGGAAACACCATATATTTT TRBV11-2 . TRBJ1-3 .
CASSLITGNTEAFF TGTGCCAGCAGCCTGATAACAGGTAACACTGAAGCTTTCTTT TRBV5-4 . TRBJ1-1 .
CASSLSTSTDTQYF TGTGCCAGTAGTTTGTCAACTAGCACAGATACGCAGTATTTT TRBV19 . TRBJ2-3 .
CASSVGFSGGTEAFF TGTGCCAGCAGCGTAGGGTTCTCAGGGGGCACTGAAGCTTTCTTT TRBV9 . TRBJ1-1 TRBD1
CASILAGVLTDTQYF TGTGCCAGCATCCTAGCGGGGGTACTCACAGATACGCAGTATTTT TRBV6-1 once TRBJ2-3 TRBD2
CASSLNTGVGETQYF TGTGCCAGCAGCTTAAACACAGGGGTAGGAGAGACCCAGTACTTC TRBV7-2 . TRBJ2-5 TRBD1
CASSQGGGGAYEQYF TGTGCCAGCAGCCAAGGGGGAGGGGGGGCCTACGAGCAGTACTTC TRBV4-2 . TRBJ2-7 .
CAWSQGGTGNTIYF TGTGCCTGGAGTCAGGGGGGCACTGGAAACACCATATATTTT TRBV30 . TRBJ1-3 TRBD1
CSSSSRTGVGLETQYF TGTTCCAGCAGCTCGCGGACAGGGGTGGGATTGGAGACCCAGTACTTC TRBV7-9 . TRBJ2-5 TRBD1
CASSLRTPTYEQYF TGTGCCAGCAGTTTAAGGACTCCAACCTACGAGCAGTACTTC TRBV27 . TRBJ2-7 .
CASTLDREIPYNEQFF TGCGCCAGCACTCTCGACAGGGAGATTCCTTACAATGAGCAGTTCTTC TRBV5-1 . TRBJ2-1 TRBD1
CASSRRGQGWETQYF TGTGCCAGCAGCCGACGGGGACAGGGCTGGGAGACCCAGTACTTC TRBV7-8 . TRBJ2-5 TRBD1
CASSQDHQGKNYGYTF TGTGCCAGCAGCCAAGACCATCAGGGGAAAAACTATGGCTACACCTTC TRBV4-2 many TRBJ1-2 .
CASRAVHSGNTIYF TGTGCCAGCCGAGCGGTGCACTCTGGAAACACCATATATTTT TRBV6-1 . TRBJ1-3 .
CSVWDRGGTEAFF TGCAGCGTTTGGGACAGGGGTGGCACTGAAGCTTTCTTT TRBV29-1 . TRBJ1-1 TRBD1
CASSLVGTSGGYEQYF TGCGCCAGCAGCTTGGTAGGGACTAGCGGGGGGTACGAGCAGTACTTC TRBV5-1 few TRBJ2-7 TRBD2
CASSNAGGPYEQYF TGTGCCAGCAGCAATGCAGGGGGCCCCTACGAGCAGTACTTC TRBV5-5 . TRBJ2-7 TRBD1
CASSGDRNGYTF TGTGCCAGCAGTGGTGACAGGAATGGCTACACCTTC TRBV2 . TRBJ1-2 .
CASSFWAGYEYAPLHF TGTGCCAGCAGCTTTTGGGCAGGGTACGAGTACGCACCCCTCCACTTT TRBV7-9 . TRBJ1-6 .
CASSRDSTNQPQHF TGTGCCAGCAGCCGAGACAGTACCAATCAGCCCCAGCATTTT TRBV7-9 . TRBJ1-5 .
CASSLDRGTNEQYF TGTGCCAGCAGCTTGGACAGGGGAACCAACGAGCAGTACTTC TRBV11-2 . TRBJ2-7 TRBD1
CASSRISSNQPQHF TGTGCCAGCAGTCGAATCAGTTCCAATCAGCCCCAGCATTTT TRBV27 . TRBJ1-5 .
CASGQPGPRETQYF TGTGCCAGCGGACAACCTGGACCGAGGGAGACCCAGTACTTC TRBV5-4 . TRBJ2-5 .
CAWSRTSSYNEQFF TGTGCCTGGTCACGCACGAGCTCCTACAATGAGCAGTTCTTC TRBV30 once TRBJ2-1 .
CASNREGTEAFF TGTGCCAGCAACAGGGAAGGAACTGAAGCTTTCTTT TRBV28 . TRBJ1-1 .
CASSQEQTLEAFF TGCGCCAGCAGCCAAGAACAGACGCTGGAAGCTTTCTTT TRBV4-1 . TRBJ1-1 .
CASSIGWEGGQETQYF TGTGCCAGTAGTATAGGTTGGGAGGGGGGACAAGAGACCCAGTACTTC TRBV19 . TRBJ2-5 .
CASSQKRGTSGGSGELFF TGCGCCAGCAGCCAAAAAAGAGGGACTAGCGGGGGGAGCGGGGAGCTGTTTTTT TRBV4-1 . TRBJ2-2 TRBD2
CSAARDSSSYEQYF TGCAGCGCCGCCAGGGACAGCAGCTCCTACGAGCAGTACTTC TRBV29-1 . TRBJ2-7 TRBD1
CASSNKQHYEQYF TGTGCCAGCAGTAACAAACAGCACTACGAGCAGTACTTC TRBV6-1 . TRBJ2-7 .
CASSLVRTTGSGGYTF TGTGCCAGCAGCTTGGTCAGAACCACAGGGTCGGGTGGCTACACCTTC TRBV7-8 . TRBJ1-2 .
CARTGGNTEAFF TGTGCCCGCACGGGGGGGAACACTGAAGCTTTCTTT TRBV30 . TRBJ1-1 .
CASRTGTAFPEQYF TGTGCCAGCAGGACCGGGACAGCCTTCCCCGAGCAGTACTTC TRBV6-1 . TRBJ2-7 TRBD1
CASSRDRGLETQYF TGCGCCAGCAGCCGGGACAGGGGGCTGGAGACCCAGTACTTC TRBV10-1 . TRBJ2-5 TRBD1
CASSEKGAGETQYF TGTGCCAGCAGTGAAAAGGGGGCGGGAGAGACCCAGTACTTC TRBV6-1 . TRBJ2-5 TRBD1
CASSLHRGGVTEAFF TGTGCCAGCAGCCTACACCGGGGAGGGGTGACTGAAGCTTTCTTT TRBV6-6 . TRBJ1-1 .
CASSLGSGTDTQYF TGTGCCAGCAGCTTAGGGAGTGGCACAGATACGCAGTATTTT TRBV7-8 few TRBJ2-3 .
CASSKERGGGNEQFF TGTGCCAGCTCAAAAGAGCGGGGGGGCGGAAATGAGCAGTTCTTC TRBV18 . TRBJ2-1 TRBD2
CASSPQALTEAFF TGTGCCAGCAGCCCACAGGCATTGACTGAAGCTTTCTTT TRBV7-8 few TRBJ1-1 .
CASIERTGGSYEQYF TGTGCCTCCATCGAGCGGACAGGGGGGTCCTACGAGCAGTACTTC TRBV30 . TRBJ2-7 TRBD1